These 14 T cell receptor beta chains were sequenced from one sample in a study of human T cells and chemical hapten exposure. Total RNA was isolated from whole blood that had not been fractionated. TCRdb re-analysed the 5' RACE reads in MiXCR, keeping a single row per CDR3 protein. Among tens of thousands of distinct CDR3 sequences listed, about a sixth were seen once. The source is a female donor in good health.

The V call is TRBV6-6, the J call TRBJ1-5; D not resolved. V was pared by 0 bases and J by 4 bases, with 10 bases between. This CDR3 spans 15 amino acids. CDR1 is MNHNY, CDR2 SVGAGI, per germline (reference sequence). In DNA form, the CDR3 reads TGTGCCAGCAGTTACTCGATGCAAACTAATCAGCCCCAGCATTTT. Translating gives CASSYSMQTNQPQHF.

V and J are TRBV20-1 and TRBJ2-6; TRBD2 matches 7 bases. This CDR3 contains 14 residues. The germline V gene has CDR1 DFQATT and CDR2 SNEGSKA (reference sequence). The V gene end was trimmed by 5 bases and the J gene end by 4 bases; junction bases not matched to a gene: 5. The chain's CDR3 is CSAQHGGGANVLTF. The CDR3 DNA sequence: TGCAGTGCTCAACACGGGGGGGGGGCCAACGTCCTGACTTTC.

This clonotype occurred many times. CDR3 amino acids: CASSPRGTATNEKLFF. In nucleotides, the CDR3 is TGTGCCAGCAGCCCCAGGGGGACTGCAACTAATGAAAAACTGTTTTTT. The chain uses TRBV6-5 and TRBJ1-4; 7 bases fit TRBD1. This CDR3 has 16 amino acids. Trimming took 6 bases from V and 0 from J; bases not matched to a gene: 7. Germline CDR1 is MNHEY and CDR2 is SVGAGI.

The chain uses TRBV29-1 and TRBJ2-7; 9 bases match TRBD1. Germline CDR1 and CDR2: SQVTM and ANQGSEA. The J segment lost 3 bases and the V segment lost 4 bases, leaving 4 bases of the junction unmatched. The CDR3 is made up of 13 amino acids. The CDR3 DNA is TGCAGCGTTGGGAAGGGACAGGGCTACGAGCAGTACTTC. Its translation: CSVGKGQGYEQYF.

V and J are TRBV6-5 and TRBJ1-2; 9 nucleotides align to TRBD1. Per the germline V gene, CDR1 is MNHEY and CDR2 is SVGAGI. This CDR3 region has 14 residues. Unmatched junction bases numbered 8, after V lost 6 bases and J lost 6 bases. The CDR3 here is CASRTDRGADGYTF. The CDR3 DNA follows: TGTGCCAGCAGAACGGACAGGGGTGCGGATGGCTACACCTTC.

The chain links TRBV7-2 to TRBJ2-5; D perhaps matches TRBD2 (5 bases). Germline-derived CDR1 and CDR2 are SGHTA and FQGNSA. This CDR3 is 13 amino acids long. Trimming removed 5 bases from V and 1 base from J, with 8 bases in between. In DNA form, the CDR3 reads TGTGCCAGCAGCATGACTACCCAAGAGACCCAGTACTTC. Encoded protein: CASSMTTQETQYF. The full variable domain, its missing parts supplied by reference TRBV7-2 and TRBJ2-5, is GAGVSQSPSNKVTEKGKDVELRCDPISGHTALYWYRQSLGQGLEFLIYFQGNSAPDKSGLPSDRFSAERTGGSVSTLTIQRTQQEDSAVYLCASSMTTQETQYFGPGTRLLVL.

V gene TRBV5-1 combines with J gene TRBJ2-7; 9 bases align to TRBD1. Germline assignment: CDR1 SGHRS and CDR2 YFSETQ. The junction had 11 bases not matched to a gene; V was cut back by 0 bases and J by 10 bases. The CDR3 runs to 15 residues. In nucleotides, the CDR3 is TGCGCCAGCAGCTTGGAAGGACAGGGGAAGGGAGACCAGTACTTC. Its translation: CASSLEGQGKGDQYF. The full variable domain, rest sourced from reference TRBV5-1 and TRBJ2-7, is KAGVTQTPRYLIKTRGQQVTLSCSPISGHRSVSWYQQTPGQGLQFLFEYFSETQRNKGNFPGRFSGRQFSNSRSEMNVSTLELGDSALYLCASSLEGQGKGDQYFGPGTRLTVT.

This clonotype was counted between two and nine times. The chain combines TRBV7-8 with TRBJ1-1, with unresolved D. Trimming removed 3 bases from V and 3 bases from J, with 11 bases in between. CDR1 SGHVS and CDR2 FQNEAQ come from the germline V gene. The CDR3 spans 14 residues. As DNA, the CDR3 is TGTGCCAGCAGCTTCCTAGGCGAGGACACTGAAGCTTTCTTT. The encoded protein is CASSFLGEDTEAFF. The full variable domain, its missing parts supplied by reference TRBV7-8 and TRBJ1-1, is GAGVSQSPRYKVAKRGQDVALRCDPISGHVSLFWYQQALGQGPEFLTYFQNEAQLDKSGLPSDRFFAERPEGSVSTLKIQRTQQEDSAVYLCASSFLGEDTEAFFGQGTRLTVV.

V gene TRBV20-1 combines with J gene TRBJ2-4; 14 bases agree with TRBD2. Trimming removed 5 bases from V and 6 bases from J; junction bases left unmatched: 6. The germline V gene has CDR1 DFQATT and CDR2 SNEGSKA (reference sequence). CDR3 length equals 15 residues. CDR3 DNA: TGCAGTGCTTCAATCGGGACTAGCGGGAGAAACATTCAGTACTTC. Translation: CSASIGTSGRNIQYF.

There are a few counts of this clonotype. The chain uses TRBV27 and TRBJ1-2; D may be TRBD1 (6 bases). Germline V gene sequence: CDR1 MNHEY, CDR2 SMNVEV (reference sequence). CDR3 length: 13 residues. Trimming removed 7 bases from V and 6 bases from J, with 15 bases in between. CDR3 amino acids: CASKKQGRNGYTF. The DNA of the CDR3 is TGTGCCAGCAAGAAACAGGGAAGAAATGGCTACACCTTC.

This chain uses TRBV15 with TRBJ2-1; D gene unclear. The ends were cut back, 0 bases at V and 8 bases at J, with 20 bases in the middle. Germline-derived CDR1 and CDR2 are LNHNV and YYDKDF (reference sequence). There are 17 residues in the CDR3. The CDR3 bases are TGTGCCACCAGCAGAGACGGAGAATTCCTTGGGGTCGATGAGCAGTTCTTC. It specifies CATSRDGEFLGVDEQFF.

V gene TRBV14 combines with J gene TRBJ1-1, with 7 bases that match TRBD1. This CDR3 spans 15 amino acids. Germline-derived CDR1 and CDR2 are SGHDN and FVKESK. Germline trimming cut 3 bases from V and 6 bases from J; bases unmatched to any gene: 10. DNA of the CDR3: TGTGCCAGCAGCCAGCCCGACAGGGAGGGCGCTGAAGCTTTCTTT. It yields the protein CASSQPDREGAEAFF.

This clonotype was observed at least ten times. The chain recombines TRBV7-9 with TRBJ1-3; D is unresolved. Between the trimmed V and J ends, which lost 8 bases and 0 bases, there was a span of 14 bases. Germline CDR1 SEHNR, CDR2 FQNEAQ (reference sequence). CDR3 length equals 15 residues. The CDR3 sequence: CASGGSFASGNTIYF. CDR3 sequence (DNA): TGTGCCAGCGGAGGGTCCTTCGCCTCTGGAAACACCATATATTTT.

The chain is built from TRBV7-2 and TRBJ2-1; 11 positions match TRBD2. This CDR3 comprises 16 residues. Germline V gives CDR1 SGHTA, CDR2 FQGNSA. The ends lost 5 bases at V and 7 bases at J; junction bases unmatched: 10. The CDR3 loop is CASSRRSGRGENEQFF. CDR3 nucleotides: TGTGCCAGCAGCAGACGTAGCGGGAGGGGGGAGAATGAGCAGTTCTTC. Based on the CDR3 plus reference TRBV7-2 and TRBJ2-1, the full variable domain is GAGVSQSPSNKVTEKGKDVELRCDPISGHTALYWYRQSLGQGLEFLIYFQGNSAPDKSGLPSDRFSAERTGGSVSTLTIQRTQQEDSAVYLCASSRRSGRGENEQFFGPGTRLTVL.